This T cell receptor (beta chain) was documented in a study of patients and donors after allogeneic stem cell transplantation. This clonotype was detected many times. TCRdb used MiXCR to reprocess the RT-PCR reads, holding one entry per CDR3 protein. The profile shows approximately 98,000 distinct CDR3 sequences, around 38% of them singletons. The length of the CDR3 is 12 residues. V lost 7 bases and J lost 6, with 12 bases in between. V is TRBV12-3 or TRBV12-4 and J is TRBJ1-1; the D gene is possibly TRBD1 (5 bases). The sequenced material came from blood, either unsorted or a sorted T cell fraction (not recorded which). This clonotype was sampled from a human donor who was either an allogeneic HSCT recipient or a stem cell or donor lymphocyte infusion donor (not recorded which). It is not recorded whose cells these are; they may come from a transplant donor. Here the CDR3 DNA reads TGTGCCAGCAACTCTCGGGGGTCTGAAGCTTTCTTT. Protein sequence: CASNSRGSEAFF.